The source of this T cell receptor beta chain is a study of blood T cell repertoires in COVID-19. Original processing notes: The assay estimated nucleated cells by amplifying reference gene primers. Profiled with immunoSEQ multiplex PCR; TCRdb holds only in-frame clones, not every one. V, J and clone size are taken as reported in that table, and D and trimming were inferred from the DNA itself. The sample lists about 58,000 clones, 85% occurring once. The germline gives CDR1 SNHLY, CDR2 FYNNEI. After removal of 5 bases from V and 7 bases from J, the junction contained 11 bases not matched to a gene. The CDR3 runs to 15 residues.

The source is a man in his forties or fifties with active COVID-19. V usage is TRBV2 and J usage is TRBJ1-2; 9 nucleotides agree with TRBD1. The source material was peripheral blood. The CDR3: CASSSDRGTYPGYTF. In DNA, the CDR3 is TGTGCCAGCAGTTCGGACAGGGGCACGTATCCTGGCTACACCTTC.